This TCR beta chain was sequenced for a study of cytomegalovirus exposure and HLA in healthy donors (dated 2017 in TCRdb). Background for the entire study: According to an earlier analysis of 587 of the donors, about 179 million T cells yielded 90 million to 130 million unique TCR beta sequences and more than 250 Gb of sequence data. The later analysis used no new phenotypic data to find candidate immune exposures, relying instead on TCR beta sequences and their occurrence across donors. To study patterns of TCR occurrence, a later analysis re-analyzed previously published TCR beta repertoires from several hundred donors and added high-resolution HLA genotyping. Besides the first cohort of roughly 640 subjects, a separate validation cohort made up of 120 different subjects was used. To predict cytomegalovirus infection status, the study combined high-throughput TCR immunosequencing, statistical association of individual TCRs with disease status, and machine learning. Using immunosequencing, the study profiled T cell repertoires from about 650 subjects and related those repertoires to cytomegalovirus serostatus. All discovery cohort repertoires had been generated using a single sequencing platform. The study was designed to test whether signatures of past pathogen exposure could be identified by cataloging public T cell receptors. Donor age, sex, ethnicity and CMV serostatus were collected together with the repertoire data. Around 300 gigabases of sequencing data and approximately 85 million unique TCR sequences were included in an early release covering 550 to 800 HLA-typed donors. Class I and class II HLA loci were covered by the typing at four-digit resolution. Roughly 5 DR-DQ haplotypes were handled as single units for association and clustering, since linkage in the cohort was strong. Among under 450 genotyped donors of the cohort, an average of 235,054 unique TCR beta nucleotide sequences were sequenced per donor, roughly a sixth of them non-productive. The number of donors typed differed by locus, with 629-630 for A, B, C, DRB1 and DQB1, around 500 for DQA1, 600 to 610 for DPA1, and approximately 470 for DPB1. Among the 398 genotyped donors, around 79% belonged to the genetic ancestry cluster associated with self-reported Caucasian donors. An earlier analysis of about 600 of the donors used high-throughput TCR beta sequencing to judge whether each TCR beta V gene segment behaved as functional or pseudogenic. Genome-wide SNP genotypes for about 60% of the roughly 670 donors were used in a later genetic analysis, which treated that subset as a discovery cohort.

The library was generated by the immunoSEQ multiplex PCR assay. For the multiplex PCR, a mixture combining 60 forward primers for TCR Vbeta segments and 13 reverse primers for TCR Jbeta segments was used. A multiplex PCR assay on genomic DNA amplified the CDR3 region of rearranged TCR beta genes. The Illumina HiSeq System was used to sequence the amplified TCR beta libraries as 87-base-pair reads. As for the original processing: In a later analysis, around 80 million unique TCR beta chains were counted across the approximately 640 repertoires, and roughly 10 million of these chains were shared by at least two donors. Raw reads were error-corrected and collapsed into unique sequences with a nearest-neighbor algorithm that merged closely related sequences to remove PCR and sequencing errors. CDR3 sequences were aligned to IMGT reference sequences to assign V, D and J gene segments. For a sequence to be retained, a match of at least six nucleotides was required to both a V gene segment and a J gene segment. Rearrangements were classified as productive when the CDR3 lacked stop codons and remained in frame with V and J, and all other rearrangements were classified as non-productive. CDR3 was defined according to IMGT convention as the region running from the second conserved V-encoded cysteine to the conserved J-encoded phenylalanine. The earlier analysis of some 540 of the donors excluded any sequence lacking an unambiguous match to a single V gene segment. In an earlier analysis of 450 to 750 of the donors, a V segment was called functional when productive rearrangements were above 56.7%, and segregating when the standard deviation between donors exceeded 5%. To diagnose cytomegalovirus status from the catalog of TCR beta chain sequences, a statistical classification framework was built. A later analysis assigned V and J genes by comparing TCR nucleotide sequences with IMGT/GENE-DB human TR gene sequences. The TCRdist pipeline was used in a later analysis to assign CDR3 sequences and most-parsimonious VDJ recombination scenarios. A later analysis defined each TCR beta chain by its CDR3 amino acid sequence plus V-gene family, and excluded reads lacking a unique V-gene family. As a way to deal with suspected cross-contamination and a sequencing artifact, a later analysis dropped under 600 nucleotide sequences that were highly shared and had low generation probability. In a later analysis, a clonal expansion index was calculated for each public chain from normalized within-repertoire ranks of inferred template counts. In a later analysis, generation probabilities were computed with a VDJ recombination model fitted to out-of-frame rearrangements, and the resulting probabilities were checked against IGoR. In a later analysis, TCR-TCR, TCR-HLA and TCR-CMV co-occurrence was scored with hypergeometric tests, and a repertoire-size bias correction was applied to TCR pairs. A later analysis estimated false discovery rates by permuting HLA or CMV assignments 20 times. In a later analysis, co-occurring TCRs were grouped with DBSCAN, and TCRdist sequence similarity was added when clustering was performed within HLA-allele-positive subsets. Repertoires with fewer than 30,000 or more than 120,000 public chains were left out of co-occurrence clustering, as were about 5 repertoires with anomalous nucleotide sharing. Sourced from immuneACCESS, this table was stored by TCRdb with only in-frame sequences that have V and J called. A share of the clones is absent; for the studies checked, an unresolved V gene accounts for under half, and the remainder has no known explanation. V, J and clone size were drawn from that table, and D and trimming were deduced from the DNA. This sample gives 250,000 to 350,000 clones in total; roughly 70% of them show up just once. Approximately 2.5% of the sample comes from the top ten.

General findings and caveats noted by the study authors: In a later analysis, several top co-occurrence clusters were reported to appear linked to parvovirus B19, influenza, CMV and Epstein-Barr virus. Three of the identified cytomegalovirus-associated TCR beta chains were confirmed in vitro to be specific for cytomegalovirus antigens. Cytomegalovirus status was reported to be diagnosed by the classifier with high specificity and sensitivity in both the original and validation cohorts. Correlated functional status among segregating V segments might reflect linkage disequilibrium, but an unknown experimental factor could not be ruled out. An association between a missense DCLRE1C variant and V-gene and J-gene trimming of TCR beta chains was found in a later genetic analysis and replicated in an independent cohort. In this cohort, only TCR beta chains were sequenced, and detectable features were limited by the absence of alpha or paired-chain data. Some IMGT-functional V segments, including TRBV6-2 and TRBV6-3, could not be distinguished by the 87-base-pair reads and were therefore excluded. According to the authors, the approach could potentially be generalized to other disease states and immunological phenotypes. In an earlier analysis of some 500 of the donors, most TCR beta V segments appeared in productive rearrangements about 90% or about 30% of the time, broadly matching IMGT annotations. The earlier analysis of around 600 of the donors excluded some 15 rarely observed V segments, including chromosome 9 orphons, because counts were too low. In the study, approximately 160 TCR beta chains were listed as associated with cytomegalovirus. Most TCR sequences were seen in very few donors, while some public TCRs were found in many individuals. Assigning TCR associations to individual alleles was difficult when HLA alleles, especially DR and DQ, strongly co-occurred. Because HLA typing was unavailable for some donors at each locus, only the typed subset was used in association tests. In a later analysis, HLA-associated TCR beta chains showed more clonal expansion and lower generation probabilities than non-associated chains that were equally common. A further reported finding was that TCR beta sequences accurately predicted the HLA-A and HLA-B alleles for most subjects in the first cohort. Most CMV-associated TCR beta chains appeared to be HLA-restricted in a later analysis, and the HLA associations seemed to be driven largely by CMV exposure. A group of highly shared sequence variants was considered likely to be a technical artifact of the sequencing pipeline. Specific HLA alleles were associated with over 15,000 TCR beta sequences at a false discovery rate of 0.05 in a later analysis. Presence/absence analyses assumed roughly uniform sequencing depth across donors, an assumption that may not hold. The only immune exposure information available for the cohort was CMV serostatus. In a later genetic analysis, fewer N-insertions in productive TCRs were reported among donors in an Asian-associated ancestry cluster than the roughly 710-donor mean. In a later analysis, the rate of TCR association differed among HLA loci, with DRB1 alleles having the most associated TCRs and HLA-C alleles having the fewest.

The cohort consisted of hundreds of healthy bone marrow donors. Cohort members were all nominally healthy when sampled, although unrecorded immune exposures were likely present. The donor tested CMV seronegative, placing the donor among the 350 or so seronegative members of the cohort. Every donor gave a peripheral blood sample, and the peripheral blood mononuclear cells from that sample were used for TCR beta sequencing. The Qiagen DNeasy Blood Extraction Kit was used to extract genomic DNA from the blood cell samples. Remarks on this clone: Its recognized antigen is unknown. There are no base qualities to consult, and no much larger clone falls within one base.

The germline V gene encodes CDR1 SGHDT and CDR2 YYEEEE. V lost 4 bases and J lost 2 bases; the stretch between them is 14 bases long. The CDR3, from cysteine to phenylalanine, totals 15 residues. Here the CDR3 DNA is all that survives: 45 bases in frame from base 1. The rearrangement combines TRBV5-6 with TRBJ2-3; a tentative D match to TRBD2 spans 6 bases. This TCR came from a female donor in good health and CMV-seronegative. Sequenced material: PBMCs. The CDR3 loop reads CASSPGVDYTDTQYF. The DNA sequence is given as TGTGCCAGCAGCCCCGGAGTGGACTACACAGATACGCAGTATTTT.